This T cell receptor (beta chain) was observed in a study of T cell changes during pregnancy in multiple sclerosis. Some clones are missing from TCRdb's copy, which holds only in-frame ones; the method was immunoSEQ multiplex PCR. The table lists around 19,000 clones, about nine tenths of them singletons. The CDR3 totals 14 residues. In germline, CDR1 is MNHEY, CDR2 SMNVEV (reference sequence). V shed 3 bases and J shed 5 bases, with 11 bases lying between them. This TCR came from a female donor in good health, enrolled as a control in a pregnancy study. The chain links TRBV27 to TRBJ1-5; D is ambiguous. The sequencing here drew on CD8+ T cells from peripheral blood mononuclear cells, taken in the third trimester of pregnancy. CDR3 in DNA: TGTGCCAGCAGTTTGAGCGGGAATCATCAGCCCCAGCATTTT. Translating gives CASSLSGNHQPQHF.